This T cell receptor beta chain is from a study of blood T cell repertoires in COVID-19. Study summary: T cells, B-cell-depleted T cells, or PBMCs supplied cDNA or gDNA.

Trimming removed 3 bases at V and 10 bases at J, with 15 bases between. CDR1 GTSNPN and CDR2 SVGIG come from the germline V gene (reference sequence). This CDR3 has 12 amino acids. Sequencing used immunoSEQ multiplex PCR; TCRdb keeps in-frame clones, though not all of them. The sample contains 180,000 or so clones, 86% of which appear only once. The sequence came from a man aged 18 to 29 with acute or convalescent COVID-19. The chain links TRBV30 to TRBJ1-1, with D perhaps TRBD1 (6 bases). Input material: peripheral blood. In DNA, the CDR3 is TGTGCCTGGAGCCTTACCCCAGGGGCAGCTTTCTTT. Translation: CAWSLTPGAAFF.